This T cell receptor (beta chain) is from a study of molecular identifiers for immune sequencing clone quantification. Bulk libraries came from a prior protocol with listed TCR primers. TCRdb passed the PCR reads through MiXCR, listing each CDR3 protein once. The sample consists of 40,000 to 45,000 distinct CDR3 sequences, 15% to 20% of them appearing once. Study results and limitations: Effector cells kept over 97% of their molecules in clones above 20 RNA copies, while naive cells kept under 1% there.

The CDR3 covers 15 residues. Per the germline V gene, CDR1 is GTSNPN and CDR2 is SVGIG (reference sequence). After removal of 2 bases from V and 0 bases from J, the junction contained 4 bases not matched to a gene. A word on this clonotype: Its antigen is unidentified.

The chain is built from TRBV30 and TRBJ2-3, with 8 nucleotides matching TRBD2. Sequencing was carried out using naive CD8+ T cells from blood, with Jurkat cell RNA spiked in. Subset described: FACS-sorted CD8+CD4-CCR7+CD45RA+ naive T cells. The source of this sequence is a human donor in good health. Some libraries in this study had Jurkat cell RNA spiked in. The CDR3 loop is CAWSIGGASTDTQYF. As DNA, the CDR3 is TGTGCCTGGAGTATCGGGGGGGCTAGCACAGATACGCAGTATTTT. Full variable domain (rest looked up from reference TRBV30 and TRBJ2-3): SQTIHQWPATLVQPVGSPLSLECTVEGTSNPNLYWYRQAAGRGLQLLFYSVGIGQISSEVPQNLSASRPQDRQFILSSKKLLLSDSGFYLCAWSIGGASTDTQYFGPGTRLTVL.